This T cell receptor (beta chain) comes out of a study of kidney transplant recipient with SARS-CoV-2 infection. Using its own MiXCR run on the reads, TCRdb lists one record per CDR3 protein. This table holds under 300,000 distinct CDR3 sequences, 29% found once. CDR1 is WSHSY, CDR2 SAAADI, per germline. The junction had 5 bases not matched to a gene; V was cut back by 2 bases and J by 7 bases. The CDR3 has 14 residues. This clonotype appeared many times. The rearrangement links TRBV10-2 to TRBJ2-1; TRBD2 matches 7 bases. The clonotype comes from a male patient aged 25-45 years who had COVID-19 and was a kidney transplant recipient. Some T cells may be transferred from the graft donor. Sequencing used a blood sample, obtained at baseline and between days 110 and 120 from a kidney transplant recipient. CDR3 in amino acids: CASSERLAGNEQFF. In DNA, the CDR3 is TGCGCCAGCAGTGAGAGGTTAGCGGGTAATGAGCAGTTCTTC.